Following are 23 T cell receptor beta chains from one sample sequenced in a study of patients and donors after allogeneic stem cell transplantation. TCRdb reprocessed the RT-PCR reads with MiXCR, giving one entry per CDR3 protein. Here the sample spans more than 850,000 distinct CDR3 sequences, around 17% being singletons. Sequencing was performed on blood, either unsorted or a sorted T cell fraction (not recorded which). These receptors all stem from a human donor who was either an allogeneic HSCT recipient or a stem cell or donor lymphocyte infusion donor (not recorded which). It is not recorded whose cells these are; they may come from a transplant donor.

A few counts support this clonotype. CDR3 residues: CASSPTENSYEQYF. The CDR3 nucleotides are TGTGCCAGCAGTCCCACGGAGAACTCCTACGAGCAGTACTTC. The V call is TRBV12-3 or TRBV12-4, the J call TRBJ2-7; D gene unclear. The CDR3 covers 14 residues. V was clipped by 5 bases and J by 0 bases, with 11 bases between them.

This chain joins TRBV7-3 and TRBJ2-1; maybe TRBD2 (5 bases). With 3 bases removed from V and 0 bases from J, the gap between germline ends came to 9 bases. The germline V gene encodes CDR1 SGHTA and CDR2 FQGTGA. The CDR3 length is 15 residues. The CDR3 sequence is CASSFAAVSYNEQFF. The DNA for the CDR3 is TGTGCCAGCAGCTTCGCAGCGGTCTCCTACAATGAGCAGTTCTTC.

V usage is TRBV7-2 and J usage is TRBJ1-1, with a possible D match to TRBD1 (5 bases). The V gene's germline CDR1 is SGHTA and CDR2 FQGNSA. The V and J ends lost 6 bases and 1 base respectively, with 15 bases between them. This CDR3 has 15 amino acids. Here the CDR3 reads CASSSRQIQNTEAFF. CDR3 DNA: TGTGCCAGCAGTTCTAGACAGATCCAGAACACTGAAGCTTTCTTT.

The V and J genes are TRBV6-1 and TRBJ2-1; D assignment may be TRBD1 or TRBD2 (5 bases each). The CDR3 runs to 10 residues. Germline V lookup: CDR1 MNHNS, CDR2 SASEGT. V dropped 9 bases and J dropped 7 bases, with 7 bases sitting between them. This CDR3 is CASEGNEQFF. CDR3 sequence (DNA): TGTGCCAGTGAGGGGAATGAGCAGTTCTTC.

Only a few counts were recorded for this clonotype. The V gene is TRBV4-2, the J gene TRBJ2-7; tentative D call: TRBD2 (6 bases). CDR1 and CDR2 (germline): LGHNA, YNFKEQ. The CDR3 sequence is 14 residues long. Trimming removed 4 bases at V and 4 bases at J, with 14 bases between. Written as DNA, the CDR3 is TGTGCCAGCAGCCCCTCCGGGAGAAGGTACGAGCAGTACTTC. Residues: CASSPSGRRYEQYF.

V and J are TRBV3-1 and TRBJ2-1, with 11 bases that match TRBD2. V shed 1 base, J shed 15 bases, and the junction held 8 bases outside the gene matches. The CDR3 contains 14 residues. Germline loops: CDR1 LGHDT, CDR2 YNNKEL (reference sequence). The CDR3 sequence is CASSQGRSSGGPFF. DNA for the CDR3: TGTGCCAGCAGCCAAGGCCGATCTAGCGGGGGGCCGTTCTTC.

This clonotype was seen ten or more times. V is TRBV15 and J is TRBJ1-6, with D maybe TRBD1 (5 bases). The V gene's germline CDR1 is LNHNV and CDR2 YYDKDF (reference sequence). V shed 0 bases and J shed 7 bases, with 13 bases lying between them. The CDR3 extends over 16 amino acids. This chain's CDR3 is CATSRDLGGRNSPLHF. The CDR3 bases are TGTGCCACCAGCAGAGATTTGGGGGGACGGAATTCACCCCTCCACTTT.

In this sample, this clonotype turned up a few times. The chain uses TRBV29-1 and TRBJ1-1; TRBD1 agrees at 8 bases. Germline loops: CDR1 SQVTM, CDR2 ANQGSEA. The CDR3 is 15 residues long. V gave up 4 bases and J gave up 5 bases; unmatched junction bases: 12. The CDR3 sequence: CSVVGDRGARTEAFF. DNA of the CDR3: TGCAGCGTTGTGGGTGACAGGGGAGCTAGGACTGAAGCTTTCTTT.

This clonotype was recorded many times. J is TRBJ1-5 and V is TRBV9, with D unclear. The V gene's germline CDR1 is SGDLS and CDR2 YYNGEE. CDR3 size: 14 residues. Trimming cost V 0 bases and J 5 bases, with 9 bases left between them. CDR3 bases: TGTGCCAGCAGCGTAGGGGGAAGAGATCAGCCCCAGCATTTT. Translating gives CASSVGGRDQPQHF.

The CDR3 loop reads CASSQLRARLEGGELFF. The CDR3 DNA reads as TGCGCCAGCAGCCAGCTACGGGCCAGGCTAGAGGGCGGGGAGCTGTTTTTT. The rearrangement uses TRBV4-1 and TRBJ2-2, with D perhaps matching TRBD2 (5 bases). The V end was cut by 3 bases, the J end by 7 bases, with 21 bases between. The CDR3 covers 17 residues. The germline gives CDR1 MGHRA, CDR2 YSYEKL.

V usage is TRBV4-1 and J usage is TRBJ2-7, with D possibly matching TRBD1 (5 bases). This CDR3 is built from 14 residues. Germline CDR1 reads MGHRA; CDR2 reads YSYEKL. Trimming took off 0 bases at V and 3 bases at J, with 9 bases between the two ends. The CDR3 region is CASSQEGAYYEQYF. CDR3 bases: TGCGCCAGCAGCCAAGAAGGGGCTTACTACGAGCAGTACTTC.

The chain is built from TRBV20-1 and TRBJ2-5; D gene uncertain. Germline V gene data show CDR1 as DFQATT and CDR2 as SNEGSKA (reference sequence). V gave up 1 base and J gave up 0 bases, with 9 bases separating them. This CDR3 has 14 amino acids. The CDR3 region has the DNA TGCAGTGCTAGAGCGCGGTGGTACCAAGAGACCCAGTACTTC. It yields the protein CSARARWYQETQYF.

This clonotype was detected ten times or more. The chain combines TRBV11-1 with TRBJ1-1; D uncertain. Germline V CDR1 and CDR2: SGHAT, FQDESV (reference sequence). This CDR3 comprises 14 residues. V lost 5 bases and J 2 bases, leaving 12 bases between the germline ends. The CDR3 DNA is TGTGCCAGCAGCCTACACTCCTTAAACACTGAAGCTTTCTTT. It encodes CASSLHSLNTEAFF.

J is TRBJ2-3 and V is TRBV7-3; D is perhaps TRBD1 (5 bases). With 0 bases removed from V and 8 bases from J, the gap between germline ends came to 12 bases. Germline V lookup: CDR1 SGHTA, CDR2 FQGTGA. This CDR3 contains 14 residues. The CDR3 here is CASSLTSLQGTQYF. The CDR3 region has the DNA TGTGCCAGCAGCTTAACGTCTCTGCAGGGTACGCAGTATTTT.

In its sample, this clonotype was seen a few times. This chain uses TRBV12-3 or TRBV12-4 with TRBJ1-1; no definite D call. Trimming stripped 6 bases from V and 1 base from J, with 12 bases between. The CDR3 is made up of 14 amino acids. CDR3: CASSLPAQNTEAFF. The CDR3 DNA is TGTGCCAGCAGCCTCCCGGCCCAGAACACTGAAGCTTTCTTT.

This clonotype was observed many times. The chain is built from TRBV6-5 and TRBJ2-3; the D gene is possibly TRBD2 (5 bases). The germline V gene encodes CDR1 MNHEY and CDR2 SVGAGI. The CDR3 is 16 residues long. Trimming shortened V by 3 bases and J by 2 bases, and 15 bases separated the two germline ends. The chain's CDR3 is CASSYLRTQFTDTQYF. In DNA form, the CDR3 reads TGTGCCAGCAGTTATTTAAGGACTCAATTCACAGATACGCAGTATTTT.

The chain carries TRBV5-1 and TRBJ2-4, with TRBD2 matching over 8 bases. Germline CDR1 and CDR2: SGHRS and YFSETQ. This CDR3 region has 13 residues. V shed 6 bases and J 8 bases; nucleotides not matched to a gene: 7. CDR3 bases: TGCGCCAGCATGCCCCCGGGGGGGGACATTCAGTACTTC. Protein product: CASMPPGGDIQYF.

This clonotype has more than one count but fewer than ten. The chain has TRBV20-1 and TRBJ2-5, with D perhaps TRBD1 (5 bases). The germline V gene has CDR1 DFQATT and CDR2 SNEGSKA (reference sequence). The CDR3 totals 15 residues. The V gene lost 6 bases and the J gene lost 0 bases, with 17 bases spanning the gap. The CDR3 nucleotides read TGCAGTGCAACCCTCGCAGGGTGGTACCAAGAGACCCAGTACTTC. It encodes CSATLAGWYQETQYF.

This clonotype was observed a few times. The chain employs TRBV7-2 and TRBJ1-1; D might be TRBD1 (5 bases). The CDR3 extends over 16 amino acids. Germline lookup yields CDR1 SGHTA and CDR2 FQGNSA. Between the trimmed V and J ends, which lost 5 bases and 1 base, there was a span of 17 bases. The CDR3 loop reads CASSPYMGPGNTEAFF. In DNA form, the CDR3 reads TGTGCCAGCAGCCCTTATATGGGGCCAGGGAACACTGAAGCTTTCTTT.

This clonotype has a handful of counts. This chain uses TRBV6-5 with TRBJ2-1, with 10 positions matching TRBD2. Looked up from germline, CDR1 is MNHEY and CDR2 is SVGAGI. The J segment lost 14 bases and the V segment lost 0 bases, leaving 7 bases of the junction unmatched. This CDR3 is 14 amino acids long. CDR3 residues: CASSYSTLAGVEFF. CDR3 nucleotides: TGTGCCAGCAGTTACTCGACCCTAGCGGGAGTTGAGTTCTTC.

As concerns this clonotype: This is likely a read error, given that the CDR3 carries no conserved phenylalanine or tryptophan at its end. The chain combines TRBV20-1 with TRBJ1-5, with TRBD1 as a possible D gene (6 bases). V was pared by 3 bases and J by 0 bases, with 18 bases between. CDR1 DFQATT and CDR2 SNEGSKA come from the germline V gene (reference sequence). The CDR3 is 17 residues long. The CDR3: CSASGAGGRYSNQPQHS. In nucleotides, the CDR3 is TGCAGTGCTAGCGGGGCCGGGGGCCGATATAGCAATCAGCCCCAGCATTCT.

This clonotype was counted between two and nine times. CDR3 sequence: CASRTGTNLNTEAFF. For the CDR3, the DNA is TGTGCCAGCAGAACCGGGACTAACCTGAACACTGAAGCTTTCTTT. V usage is TRBV25-1 and J usage is TRBJ1-1; TRBD1 is a possible D gene (5 bases). From germline, CDR1 is MGHDK and CDR2 SYGVNS. The CDR3 spans 15 residues. V was cut by 6 bases and J by 0 bases, with 14 bases left in between.

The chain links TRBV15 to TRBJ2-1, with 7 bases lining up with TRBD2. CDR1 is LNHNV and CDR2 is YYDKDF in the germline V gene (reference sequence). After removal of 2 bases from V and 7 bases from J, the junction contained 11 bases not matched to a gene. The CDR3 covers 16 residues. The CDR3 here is CATSRPRQRGRNEQFF. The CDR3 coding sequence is TGTGCCACCAGCAGACCGCGCCAGCGGGGAAGGAATGAGCAGTTCTTC.